The 17 T cell receptor beta chains reported below all come from one sample, sequenced in a study of patients and donors after allogeneic stem cell transplantation. TCRdb analysed the RT-PCR reads with MiXCR anew, one entry per CDR3 protein. The table includes tens of thousands of distinct CDR3 sequences, under 50% detected once. Material for sequencing was blood, either unsorted or a sorted T cell fraction (not recorded which). These receptors were collected from a human donor who was either an allogeneic HSCT recipient or a stem cell or donor lymphocyte infusion donor (not recorded which). It is not recorded whose cells these are; they may come from a transplant donor.

J is TRBJ1-2 and V is TRBV30; no clear D gene. The ends were cut back, 5 bases at V and 2 bases at J, with 6 bases in the middle. This CDR3 has 11 amino acids. Germline V gene sequence: CDR1 GTSNPN, CDR2 SVGIG (reference sequence). In DNA, the CDR3 is TGTGCCTGGGCGGTCAACTATGGCTACACCTTC. The encoded protein is CAWAVNYGYTF. The complete variable domain, with remaining parts taken from reference TRBV30 and TRBJ1-2, reads SQTIHQWPATLVQPVGSPLSLECTVEGTSNPNLYWYRQAAGRGLQLLFYSVGIGQISSEVPQNLSASRPQDRQFILSSKKLLLSDSGFYLCAWAVNYGYTFGSGTRLTVV.

This sequence joins TRBV29-1 and TRBJ2-7, with 11 bases lining up with TRBD2. With V trimmed by 6 bases and J by 4 bases, 5 bases remained unmatched. The CDR3 covers 13 residues. CDR1 is SQVTM, CDR2 ANQGSEA, per germline. CDR3 coding DNA: TGCAGCGTAGAACTAGCGGGAGAGTACGAGCAGTACTTC. Residues: CSVELAGEYEQYF.

The chain combines TRBV28 with TRBJ2-7; 8 bases match TRBD1. The CDR3 has 16 amino acids. Losses at the gene ends were 2 bases for V and 6 bases for J; bases not matched to a gene: 12. The germline V gene has CDR1 MDHEN and CDR2 SYDVKM. In DNA form, the CDR3 reads TGTGCCAGCAGTTTAATGTGGGTGACAGGGGATGGCGAGCAGTACTTC. It is translated as CASSLMWVTGDGEQYF.

The chain recombines TRBV29-1 with TRBJ1-1; 7 bases fit TRBD1. This CDR3 contains 13 residues. CDR1 SQVTM and CDR2 ANQGSEA come from the germline V gene. V trimming: 1 base; J trimming: 1 base; junction bases outside the gene matches: 0. In DNA, the CDR3 is TGCAGCGTTGAAGGACAGGGGAACACTGAAGCTTTCTTT. Protein sequence: CSVEGQGNTEAFF.

The CDR3 region is CASSLRAANQPQHF. The CDR3 nucleotides read TGTGCCAGCAGCTTGAGGGCAGCCAATCAGCCCCAGCATTTT. The chain combines TRBV5-6 with TRBJ1-5, with D unresolved. CDR3 size: 14 residues. CDR1 and CDR2 (germline): SGHDT, YYEEEE. V was cut by 1 base and J by 3 bases, with 8 bases left in between.

This chain connects TRBV28 to TRBJ2-5; TRBD2 might be the D (5 bases). The V gene's germline CDR1 is MDHEN and CDR2 SYDVKM. V was shortened by 3 bases and J by 7 bases, with 12 bases between the two germline ends. The CDR3 extends over 13 amino acids. Here the CDR3 DNA reads TGTGCCAGCAGTTTCGGGGAGATAGGGACCCAGTACTTC. Amino acids: CASSFGEIGTQYF.

The chain is built from TRBV20-1 and TRBJ1-1; D ambiguous. Trimming stripped 6 bases from V and 3 bases from J, with 11 bases between. The CDR3 sequence is 12 residues long. Germline CDR1 DFQATT, CDR2 SNEGSKA (reference sequence). CDR3 DNA: TGCAGTGCGCGCAGGTTGGACACTGAAGCTTTCTTT. The encoded protein is CSARRLDTEAFF.

The rearrangement joins TRBV28 to TRBJ1-1, with D unresolved. CDR1 and CDR2 (germline): MDHEN, SYDVKM. The V and J ends lost 5 bases and 8 bases respectively, with 6 bases between them. The CDR3 runs to 10 residues. CDR3 nucleotide sequence: TGTGCCAGCAGTGAACGAGAAGCTTTCTTT. Translating it yields CASSEREAFF.

In this sample, this clonotype turned up a few times. The V call is TRBV4-1, the J call TRBJ1-5; the D gene is possibly TRBD1 (6 bases). Germline values: CDR1 MGHRA, CDR2 YSYEKL. The CDR3 has 14 residues. Between the trimmed V and J ends, which lost 5 bases and 7 bases, there was a span of 15 bases. The CDR3 loop is CASSSSRGPQPQHF. CDR3 nucleotide sequence: TGCGCCAGCAGCTCAAGCCGGGGGCCCCAGCCCCAGCATTTT.

The gene calls are TRBV20-1 and TRBJ1-1; D is possibly TRBD1 (5 bases). Per the germline V gene, CDR1 is DFQATT and CDR2 is SNEGSKA (reference sequence). The germline V and J ends were trimmed by 0 bases and 4 bases, with 12 bases remaining between them. The length of the CDR3 is 14 residues. CDR3 protein: CSARDLGTTTEAFF. The CDR3, as DNA: TGCAGTGCTAGAGATCTCGGGACTACCACTGAAGCTTTCTTT.

The chain has TRBV30 and TRBJ2-1, with D possibly called TRBD1 or TRBD2 (6 bases each). Trimming cost V 0 bases and J 7 bases, with 10 bases left between them. From germline, CDR1 is GTSNPN and CDR2 SVGIG (reference sequence). This CDR3 spans 13 amino acids. The CDR3 nucleotides read TGTGCCTGGAGTGTACTAGGGGGGAATGAGCAGTTCTTC. This sequence encodes CAWSVLGGNEQFF. The entire variable domain, with the rest obtained from reference TRBV30 and TRBJ2-1, is as follows: SQTIHQWPATLVQPVGSPLSLECTVEGTSNPNLYWYRQAAGRGLQLLFYSVGIGQISSEVPQNLSASRPQDRQFILSSKKLLLSDSGFYLCAWSVLGGNEQFFGPGTRLTVL.

The CDR3 loop is CASSYYLELRTYEQYF. The CDR3 DNA is TGTGCCAGCAGTTATTATCTGGAGCTAAGAACCTACGAGCAGTACTTC. The chain has TRBV6-5 and TRBJ2-7; D unresolved. V lost 3 bases to trimming and J lost 2 bases, with 17 bases between them. The CDR3 has 16 residues. Germline V gene lookup returns CDR1 MNHEY and CDR2 SVGAGI.

The chain combines TRBV4-1 with TRBJ1-3; 7 positions match TRBD1. The CDR3 runs to 16 residues. Germline trimming cut 2 bases from V and 3 bases from J; bases unmatched to any gene: 7. Germline V gene sequence: CDR1 MGHRA, CDR2 YSYEKL. CDR3 DNA sequence: TGCGCCAGCAGCCAACCAATGACAGGGTTTGGAAACACCATATATTTT. Translation gives CASSQPMTGFGNTIYF.

V usage is TRBV5-1 and J usage is TRBJ1-6, with D hard to call. Trimming took off 0 bases at V and 4 bases at J, with 11 bases between the two ends. This CDR3 comprises 16 residues. CDR1 is SGHRS, CDR2 YFSETQ, per germline. The CDR3 DNA reads as TGCGCCAGCAGCTTGGAGGCAGCTAATTATAATTCACCCCTCCACTTT. It translates to CASSLEAANYNSPLHF.

The J gene is TRBJ2-2, the V gene TRBV19, with D uncertain. Trimming left V 6 bases short and J 8 bases short, with 10 bases between. This CDR3 is 12 amino acids long. In germline, CDR1 is LNHDA, CDR2 SQIVND (reference sequence). CDR3 coding DNA: TGTGCCAGTAGAAGGAGACCTGGGGAGCTGTTTTTT. Amino acid sequence: CASRRRPGELFF. The full variable domain, completed using reference TRBV19 and TRBJ2-2, is DGGITQSPKYLFRKEGQNVTLSCEQNLNHDAMYWYRQDPGQGLRLIYYSQIVNDFQKGDIAEGYSVSREKKESFPLTVTSAQKNPTAFYLCASRRRPGELFFGEGSRLTVL.

The chain couples TRBV13 to TRBJ1-1; the D gene is possibly TRBD1 (5 bases). The CDR3 is 12 residues long. Trimming left V 3 bases short and J 7 bases short, with 9 bases between. Germline CDR1 reads PRHDT; CDR2 reads FYEKMQ (reference sequence). Written as DNA, the CDR3 is TGTGCCAGCAGCTTCAGGGCTTATGAAGCTTTCTTT. Encoded protein: CASSFRAYEAFF. Full variable domain (remainder filled in from reference TRBV13 and TRBJ1-1): AAGVIQSPRHLIKEKRETATLKCYPIPRHDTVYWYQQGPGQDPQFLISFYEKMQSDKGSIPDRFSAQQFSDYHSELNMSSLELGDSALYFCASSFRAYEAFFGQGTRLTVV.

The chain recombines TRBV20-1 with TRBJ2-3; TRBD2 might be the D (6 bases). Between the trimmed V and J ends, which lost 3 bases and 8 bases, there was a span of 12 bases. This CDR3 region has 12 residues. The germline V gene encodes CDR1 DFQATT and CDR2 SNEGSKA (reference sequence). CDR3 sequence reads: CSASREHVTQYF. CDR3 nucleotides: TGCAGTGCTAGCCGGGAGCACGTTACGCAGTATTTT.